The rows below give T cell receptor beta chains drawn from one sample of a study of T cell repertoires in cytomegalovirus infection. TCRdb passed the reads through MiXCR, listing each CDR3 protein once. The sample includes some 400,000 distinct CDR3 sequences, 15% to 20% seen only once; the top ten take 7.5% to 9%. Sequencing was done on a sample of PBMCs. The receptors here all came from a human donor in good health (CMV status not recorded). Some clones in this sample may be carry-over from other donors' samples. The CDR3 runs from the conserved cysteine through the conserved F or W. D genes are given only for firm matches. Not every row has a clone size; where given, it reads once, few, many or a size class.

j_call	d_call	v_call	clone_size	cdr3_nt	cdr3_aa
TRBJ1-5	TRBD1	TRBV10-3	-	TGTGCCATCAGTGAGTCGATGGACAGGGATCAGCCCCAGCATTTT	CAISESMDRDQPQHF
TRBJ2-7	TRBD1	TRBV7-8	few	TGTGCCAGCAGCAACCTACCCCAGGGGGTCTACGAGCAGTACTTC	CASSNLPQGVYEQYF
TRBJ1-6	TRBD1	TRBV5-1	-	TGCGCCAGCAGCTTGGACTCCGGGACAGGCGATTCACCCCTCCACTTT	CASSLDSGTGDSPLHF
TRBJ2-5	-	TRBV2	-	TGTGCCAGCAGAGGTATTCGAGAGACCCAGTACTTC	CASRGIRETQYF
TRBJ1-6	TRBD1	TRBV2	few	TGTGCCAGCATGCGGGACAGGGTGGCTGGATCACCCCTCCACTTT	CASMRDRVAGSPLHF
TRBJ2-1	-	TRBV9	many	TGTGCCAGCAGCGTAGGGGTTAGCTCCTACAATGAGCAGTTCTTC	CASSVGVSSYNEQFF
TRBJ2-3	TRBD1	TRBV20-1	-	TGCAGTGCTAGAGAACAGGGGTCGGCTACAGATACGCAGTATTTT	CSAREQGSATDTQYF
TRBJ1-1	-	TRBV28	few	TGTGCCAGCAGCCCCCCCCGGCTGCTACCCGCTTTCTTT	CASSPPRLLPAFF
TRBJ1-4	TRBD1	TRBV10-2	few	TGCGCCAGCAGTGAAACAGGGGGCGGAAAACTGTTTTTT	CASSETGGGKLFF
TRBJ1-4	-	TRBV28	many	TGTGCCAGCGGGACTCTGAACGATGAAAAACTGTTTTTT	CASGTLNDEKLFF
TRBJ1-5	-	TRBV6-5	few	TGTGCCAGCAGTTATTCTCCGGAGGATCAGCCCCAGCATTTT	CASSYSPEDQPQHF
TRBJ2-7	TRBD1	TRBV7-9	few	TGTGCCAGCAGCAAGGGACAGGGAGACGTCGGCGAGCAGTACTTC	CASSKGQGDVGEQYF
TRBJ1-2	-	TRBV6-2/TRBV6-3	-	TGTGCCAGCACCAAGGGCAGCAACTATGGCTACACCTTC	CASTKGSNYGYTF
TRBJ2-3	TRBD2	TRBV20-1	-	TGCAGTGCTAGAGAGGCTAGCGGATCCACAGATACGCAGTATTTT	CSAREASGSTDTQYF
TRBJ1-6	-	TRBV20-1	few	TGCAGTGCTCAAGGACCTGGGACCTATAATTCACCCCTCCACTTT	CSAQGPGTYNSPLHF
TRBJ2-5	-	TRBV7-2	many	TGTGCCAGCAGCCCAGAGGGGGTCCAAGAGACCCAGTACTTC	CASSPEGVQETQYF
TRBJ1-1	-	TRBV7-2	-	TGTGCCAGCAGTTTCCGTGGGTTCACTGAAGCTTTCTTT	CASSFRGFTEAFF
TRBJ2-1	TRBD2	TRBV6-2/TRBV6-3	-	TGTGCCAGCATTGGACTAGCGGGGGGCCCCCTTGGGTCCTACAATGAGCAGTTCTTC	CASIGLAGGPLGSYNEQFF
TRBJ1-5	-	TRBV7-2	few	TGTGCCAGCAGCCGGGGTGGGGTAGATCAGCCCCAGCATTTT	CASSRGGVDQPQHF
TRBJ1-4	-	TRBV7-2	many	TGTGCCAGCAGCTTTCTAGGCAGGGCTAATGAAAAACTGTTTTTT	CASSFLGRANEKLFF
TRBJ1-5	-	TRBV12-3/TRBV12-4	many	TGTGCCAGCAGTTTCCGGGGGCAGCCCCAGCATTTT	CASSFRGQPQHF
TRBJ1-4	-	TRBV7-2	many	TGTGCCAGCAGCTCCCCCGACAGGCTAAAACTGTTTTTT	CASSSPDRLKLFF
TRBJ2-7	-	TRBV20-1	few	TGCAGTGCTAGAGGGCGCAGCTCCTACGAGCAGTACTTC	CSARGRSSYEQYF
TRBJ2-1	TRBD1	TRBV11-3	-	TGTGCCAGCAGCTTTCGACAGGGCTCCTACAATGAGCAGTTCTTC	CASSFRQGSYNEQFF
TRBJ2-2	-	TRBV19	-	TGTGCCACCCAACCAGGCGGCCCCCCCGGGGAGCTGTTTTTT	CATQPGGPPGELFF
TRBJ2-5	TRBD2	TRBV20-1	few	TGCAGTGCTACCCTTTTAGCGGGGGGCTGGGAGACCCAGTACTTC	CSATLLAGGWETQYF
TRBJ2-6	-	TRBV19	-	TGTGCCAGTATGGAGACTGGGGCCAACGTCCTGACTTTC	CASMETGANVLTF
TRBJ1-1	-	TRBV29-1	-	TGCAGCGGACGGTGGAACACTGAAGCTTTCTTT	CSGRWNTEAFF
TRBJ2-2	TRBD1	TRBV4-3	-	TGCGCCAGCAGCCAAGATATGGGACAGGGGAACACCGGGGAGCTGTTTTTT	CASSQDMGQGNTGELFF
TRBJ2-1	TRBD1	TRBV7-8	few	TGTGCCAGCAGAAAGGGACAGGGCTTTTCAGAGCAGTTCTTC	CASRKGQGFSEQFF
TRBJ2-5	TRBD1	TRBV7-6	-	TGTGCCAGCAGCACGGGACAGCGGAAGACCCAGTACTTC	CASSTGQRKTQYF
TRBJ1-2	-	TRBV12-3/TRBV12-4	few	TGTGCCAGCACCCCGGACAGTATCTATGGCTACACCTTC	CASTPDSIYGYTF
TRBJ1-2	-	TRBV6-2/TRBV6-3	few	TGTGCCAGCAGTCGAACGACATCTTATGGCTACACCTTC	CASSRTTSYGYTF
TRBJ2-7	-	TRBV29-1	-	TGCAGCGTGGGGACAGGGAAGAGCGGGGGGTACGAGCAGTACTTC	CSVGTGKSGGYEQYF
TRBJ1-2	TRBD1	TRBV12-3/TRBV12-4	many	TGTGCCAGCAGTCCCCCGGGACAGGGAGTAGATCGCTACACCTTC	CASSPPGQGVDRYTF
TRBJ2-5	TRBD2	TRBV28	many	TGTGCCAGCAGTTTATGGACTAGCGGGAGGGGATCAGAGACCCAGTACTTC	CASSLWTSGRGSETQYF
TRBJ1-1	-	TRBV6-5	-	TGTGCCAGCAGTGAATGGGGCAGGGAAGCTTTCTTT	CASSEWGREAFF
TRBJ1-1	-	TRBV7-2	many	TGTGCCAGCAGCACCACCCCCCTTGGGATGGCTTTCTTT	CASSTTPLGMAFF
TRBJ2-2	TRBD1	TRBV7-8	many	TGTGCCAGCAGCTTAAACAGGGGGCTCGCGAACACCGGGGAGCTGTTTTTT	CASSLNRGLANTGELFF
TRBJ2-1	TRBD2	TRBV6-1	many	TGTGCCAGCAGATCGGGACTAGCGGGAGTCGGGCAGTTCTTC	CASRSGLAGVGQFF
TRBJ2-7	-	TRBV10-3	-	TGTGCCATCAGTGAACCCGAGAGAGGGGCCTCCGAGCAGTACTTC	CAISEPERGASEQYF
TRBJ2-7	TRBD1	TRBV10-3	-	TGTGCCATCAGTGAGGGTGGGACAGGGGTCTACGAGCAGTACTTC	CAISEGGTGVYEQYF
TRBJ2-2	-	TRBV11-2	-	TGTGCCAGCAGCCAAAATTCCGGGACACTCAACACCGGGGAGCTGTTTTTT	CASSQNSGTLNTGELFF
TRBJ1-1	-	TRBV6-1	few	TGTGCCGGCAGGAGGGGAGTTAGGACTGAAGCTTTCTTT	CAGRRGVRTEAFF
TRBJ1-2	-	TRBV5-4	-	TGTGCCAGCAGCTCCAAACGGGGCATCTATGGCTACACCTTC	CASSSKRGIYGYTF
TRBJ2-3	-	TRBV24-1	few	TGTGCCACCAGTGGGGGAGTCACAGATACGCAGTATTTT	CATSGGVTDTQYF
TRBJ1-1	-	TRBV19	-	TGTGCCAGTAGTATAAATGAAGGAGGCCGGGGGGAAGCTTTCTTT	CASSINEGGRGEAFF
TRBJ1-5	-	TRBV6-5	-	TGTGCCAGCAGCTACGGTGGACGGAATGATCAGCCCCAGCATTTT	CASSYGGRNDQPQHF
TRBJ1-1	-	TRBV7-2	many	TGTGCCAGCAGCTTAGACAGGGTGAGAACTGAAGCTTTCTTT	CASSLDRVRTEAFF
TRBJ1-1	-	TRBV2	-	TGTGCCAGCGAAGTGGCCACTGAAGCTTTCTTT	CASEVATEAFF